This is a list of T cell receptor beta chains from one sample in a study of cytomegalovirus exposure and HLA in healthy donors. Data came from immunoSEQ multiplex PCR; TCRdb stores just in-frame clones and leaves some out. The sample contains about 150,000 clones, less than 65% of which appear only once. The sequenced sample was PBMCs. The receptors originated from a woman aged 25 to 45 in good health and CMV-seropositive. CDR3s include the opening cysteine and the closing phenylalanine or tryptophan. A D gene is named only where the DNA matches it firmly. Not every row has a clone size; where given, it reads once, few, many or a size class.

CASRGQLIRSGNTIYF | TGTGCCAGCAGGGGACAGCTAATCCGCTCTGGAAACACCATATATTTT | - | TRBJ1-3 | TRBV28 | TRBD1
CASSLNAGAFYEQYF | TGTGCCAGCAGCTTAAACGCGGGAGCCTTCTACGAGCAGTACTTC | - | TRBJ2-7 | TRBV11-3 | TRBD2
CASSVLQGDEQYF | TGTGCCAGCAGCGTATTACAGGGGGACGAGCAGTACTTC | - | TRBJ2-7 | TRBV9 | TRBD1
CSVVGTPGETQYF | TGCAGCGTTGTTGGGACACCGGGGGAGACCCAGTACTTC | - | TRBJ2-5 | TRBV29-1 | -
CASSLHLAGVTTGELFF | TGTGCCAGCAGCCTACATCTAGCGGGGGTAACCACCGGGGAGCTGTTTTTT | - | TRBJ2-2 | TRBV9 | TRBD2
CASSIATSGSGYEQYF | TGTGCCAGCAGCATCGCGACTAGCGGGAGCGGCTACGAGCAGTACTTC | - | TRBJ2-7 | TRBV11-2 | TRBD2
CASSDTGGSETQYF | TGCGCCAGCAGCGATACAGGGGGATCAGAGACCCAGTACTTC | - | TRBJ2-5 | TRBV5-1 | TRBD1
CASSLLGGDYQETQYF | TGCGCCAGCAGCTTGTTAGGCGGTGACTACCAAGAGACCCAGTACTTC | - | TRBJ2-5 | TRBV5-1 | -
CASTREGSSYEQYF | TGTGCCAGCACCCGGGAGGGGAGCTCCTACGAGCAGTACTTC | few | TRBJ2-7 | TRBV6-5 | TRBD2
CASSAASEDNEQFF | TGTGCCAGCAGCGCAGCCAGCGAGGACAATGAGCAGTTCTTC | once | TRBJ2-1 | TRBV4-2 | -
CASSPFAGGELFF | TGTGCCAGCTCACCATTCGCCGGGGGAGAACTGTTTTTT | - | TRBJ1-4 | TRBV18 | -
CAVARREGPGANVLTF | TGTGCCGTCGCCCGTCGGGAAGGCCCTGGGGCCAACGTCCTGACTTTC | - | TRBJ2-6 | TRBV27 | -
CATSRDLQFPEAFF | TGTGCCACCAGCAGAGATCTACAGTTTCCTGAAGCTTTCTTT | few | TRBJ1-1 | TRBV15 | -
CASKGKYQETQYF | TGTGCCAGCAAGGGGAAGTACCAAGAGACCCAGTACTTC | - | TRBJ2-5 | TRBV6-5 | -
CASSYSMGQQETQYF | TGTGCCAGCAGTTACTCGATGGGACAGCAAGAGACCCAGTACTTC | - | TRBJ2-5 | TRBV6-5 | TRBD1
CASSETINTEAFF | TGTGCCAGTAGCGAGACAATCAACACTGAAGCTTTCTTT | few | TRBJ1-1 | TRBV19 | -
CASSPGAANTEAFF | TGTGCCAGCTCACCAGGGGCCGCGAACACTGAAGCTTTCTTT | once | TRBJ1-1 | TRBV18 | -
CASSWRLAGEGEQYF | TGTGCCAGCAGTTGGCGACTAGCGGGAGAAGGCGAGCAGTACTTC | - | TRBJ2-7 | TRBV27 | TRBD2
CASSSSLEQETQYF | TGTGCCAGCAGCTCGAGCCTCGAGCAAGAGACCCAGTACTTC | few | TRBJ2-5 | TRBV5-6 | -
CAISEPGLAGGPAKLRETQYF | TGTGCCATCAGTGAGCCTGGGCTAGCGGGAGGGCCCGCCAAACTCCGCGAGACCCAGTACTTC | - | TRBJ2-5 | TRBV10-3 | TRBD2
CASSLEGGSPSVTEAFF | TGTGCCAGCAGCTTAGAAGGGGGCAGTCCTTCTGTCACTGAAGCTTTCTTT | - | TRBJ1-1 | TRBV7-8 | TRBD1
CASREYTNRGNTQYF | TGTGCCAGCAGAGAATATACGAACAGGGGAAATACGCAGTATTTT | few | TRBJ2-3 | TRBV6-1 | TRBD1
CASSYSTGSSYNEQFF | TGTGCCAGCAGTTACTCGACGGGTAGCTCCTACAATGAGCAGTTCTTC | - | TRBJ2-1 | TRBV6-5 | -
CASSLSRLAPTYNEQFF | TGTGCCAGCAGCCTCTCCCGACTAGCGCCGACCTACAATGAGCAGTTCTTC | - | TRBJ2-1 | TRBV5-6 | TRBD2
CASSPGTSVSYEQYF | TGTGCCAGCAGCCCCGGGACTAGCGTTTCCTACGAGCAGTACTTC | - | TRBJ2-7 | TRBV13 | TRBD2
CASRKQGVGEKLFF | TGTGCCAGCAGGAAGCAAGGAGTTGGGGAAAAACTGTTTTTT | once | TRBJ1-4 | TRBV6-4 | -
CASRSGLARREQYF | TGTGCCAGCAGGTCGGGACTAGCTCGTCGCGAGCAGTACTTC | - | TRBJ2-7 | TRBV2 | TRBD2
CASSQGRLAGVGTSTDTQYF | TGCGCCAGCAGCCAAGGGCGACTAGCGGGAGTTGGGACTAGCACAGATACGCAGTATTTT | - | TRBJ2-3 | TRBV4-1 | TRBD2
CASSDRGPLGEQFF | TGTGCCAGCAGTGACAGGGGACCCCTCGGAGAGCAGTTCTTC | - | TRBJ2-1 | TRBV6-1 | -
CASDHSEEVLRPQHF | TGTGCCAGCGACCATTCTGAGGAGGTCTTGCGGCCCCAGCATTTT | few | TRBJ1-5 | TRBV19 | -
CAWNPGLGDTGELFF | TGTGCCTGGAACCCGGGACTCGGCGACACCGGGGAGCTGTTTTTT | - | TRBJ2-2 | TRBV30 | -
CASSPHRGQGASYEQYF | TGTGCCAGCAGCCCCCACCGTGGGCAGGGGGCCTCCTACGAGCAGTACTTC | few | TRBJ2-7 | TRBV9 | TRBD1
CASSLDRGRGELFF | TGTGCCAGCAGCTTGGACAGGGGGCGCGGGGAACTGTTTTTT | - | TRBJ1-4 | TRBV5-4 | TRBD1
CASSIAGSLYEQYF | TGCGCCAGCAGCATAGCGGGGTCTCTCTACGAGCAGTACTTC | - | TRBJ2-7 | TRBV5-1 | TRBD2
CASSESAGGNQPQHF | TGTGCCAGCAGTGAATCAGCGGGGGGAAATCAGCCCCAGCATTTT | many | TRBJ1-5 | TRBV6-1 | -
CASSKAGQGATLPREQYF | TGTGCCAGCAGCAAAGCGGGACAGGGTGCGACTTTACCTCGCGAGCAGTACTTC | few | TRBJ2-7 | TRBV21-1 | -
CASSVALQTEAFF | TGTGCCAGCAGCGTAGCTTTACAAACTGAAGCTTTCTTT | - | TRBJ1-1 | TRBV9 | -
CASRAGQGSIGTEAFF | TGCGCCAGCAGGGCCGGACAGGGGTCGATAGGCACTGAAGCTTTCTTT | - | TRBJ1-1 | TRBV4-1 | TRBD1
CASRRVMTETQYF | TGTGCCAGCCGGCGGGTTATGACAGAGACCCAGTACTTC | - | TRBJ2-5 | TRBV2 | -
CASRTRPTDAHNSPLHF | TGTGCCAGTAGGACCCGACCGACAGACGCTCATAATTCACCCCTCCACTTT | - | TRBJ1-6 | TRBV19 | -
CASSSLGGFNEKLFF | TGCGCCAGCAGCTCCCTCGGCGGATTTAATGAAAAACTGTTTTTT | - | TRBJ1-4 | TRBV5-1 | -
CASSPGLAGGLSYEQYF | TGCGCCAGCAGCCCTGGACTAGCGGGGGGGCTATCCTACGAGCAGTACTTC | once | TRBJ2-7 | TRBV4-1 | TRBD2
CASSGREGETQYF | TGTGCCAGCAGTGGAAGAGAGGGAGAGACCCAGTACTTC | - | TRBJ2-5 | TRBV6-4 | -
CASNRDRGPYEQYF | TGTGCCAGCAACCGGGACAGGGGGCCCTACGAGCAGTACTTC | - | TRBJ2-7 | TRBV2 | TRBD1
CASRAGSYEQYF | TGCGCCAGCCGTGCGGGCTCCTACGAGCAGTACTTC | - | TRBJ2-7 | TRBV5-1 | -
CASSLITGALGYTF | TGTGCCAGCAGCTTGATTACAGGAGCCTTGGGCTACACCTTC | - | TRBJ1-2 | TRBV5-4 | -
CASSLVVIRGETQYF | TGTGCCAGCAGCTTAGTTGTCATAAGAGGGGAGACCCAGTACTTC | - | TRBJ2-5 | TRBV7-8 | -
CASSLDGDRNQPQHF | TGCGCCAGCAGCTTGGATGGGGACAGAAATCAGCCCCAGCATTTT | - | TRBJ1-5 | TRBV5-1 | TRBD1
CASSQGRGLLSGNTIYF | TGTGCCAGCAGCCAGGGAAGAGGGCTCCTTTCTGGAAACACCATATATTTT | - | TRBJ1-3 | TRBV14 | -
CASSLSGEETQYF | TGTGCCAGCAGCTTATCAGGGGAAGAGACCCAGTACTTC | - | TRBJ2-5 | TRBV7-3 | -
CASSVEQRGGNTIYF | TGTGCCAGCAGTGTAGAGCAGAGAGGTGGAAACACCATATATTTT | - | TRBJ1-3 | TRBV2 | -
CASSRWTGPYEQYF | TGTGCCAGCAGCCGCTGGACAGGGCCCTACGAGCAGTACTTC | - | TRBJ2-7 | TRBV11-2 | TRBD1
CASRAGGGETQYF | TGTGCCAGCAGAGCGGGAGGGGGAGAGACCCAGTACTTC | - | TRBJ2-5 | TRBV7-2 | TRBD2
CAWSVTLDPPEQFF | TGTGCCTGGAGTGTAACACTAGACCCCCCTGAGCAGTTCTTC | - | TRBJ2-1 | TRBV30 | -
CASRGKASGGALFF | TGTGCCAGCAGAGGGAAAGCTAGCGGGGGAGCCCTGTTTTTT | few | TRBJ2-2 | TRBV5-6 | TRBD2
CASSQEGLAGGRDTQYF | TGTGCCAGCAGCCAAGAGGGACTAGCGGGGGGGAGAGATACGCAGTATTTT | - | TRBJ2-3 | TRBV4-2 | TRBD2
CASSLRQGAGDTQYF | TGTGCCAGCAGCTTACGACAGGGGGCGGGAGATACGCAGTATTTT | - | TRBJ2-3 | TRBV7-9 | TRBD1